This TCR beta chain was identified in a study of molecular identifiers for immune sequencing clone quantification. Study as a whole: Replicate experiments took RNA from around 18,000 or 91,000 naive CD8 cells, divided it five ways and sequenced four.

From germline, CDR1 is LNHDA and CDR2 SQIVND (reference sequence). The CDR3 sequence is 16 residues long. Trimming removed 5 bases from V and 2 bases from J, with 15 bases in between. One entry per CDR3 protein results from TCRdb running MiXCR on the PCR reads. In the table there are tens of thousands of distinct CDR3 sequences, approximately 22% of which are singletons. This clonotype appeared a few times. Its matching antigen is unknown. Broader study findings: Should identical TCR molecules share a barcode, the sizes of highly expanded clones could be underestimated.

This TCR was sampled from a human donor in good health. Some libraries in this study had Jurkat cell RNA spiked in. Input material: naive CD8+ T cells from blood, with Jurkat cell RNA spiked in. Noted subset: FACS-sorted CD8+CD4-CCR7+CD45RA+ naive T cells. V gene TRBV19 combines with J gene TRBJ2-2; D possibly uses TRBD1 or TRBD2 (5 bases each). The CDR3 protein is CASSPGRGDNTGELFF. DNA for the CDR3: TGTGCCAGTAGTCCAGGCCGAGGGGATAACACCGGGGAGCTGTTTTTT.